What follows describes a single TCR beta chain. This entry belongs to a study of control samples from healthy donors and cancer patients. The method was immunoSEQ multiplex PCR; TCRdb's version includes in-frame clones alone and lacks a portion of them. The profile shows 100,000 to 120,000 clones, more than 75% of them singletons. The source is a woman aged 55-70 years with lung cancer. The source material was PBMCs.

The CDR3 coding sequence is TGTGCCAGCAGTTACGACCGGGTCACCACAGATACGCAGTATTTT. Its protein product is CASSYDRVTTDTQYF. V and J are TRBV6-2 or TRBV6-3 and TRBJ2-3, with D hard to call. Trimming pared 2 bases from V and 2 bases from J, leaving 11 bases between. CDR1 is MNHEY and CDR2 is SVGEGT in the germline V gene. This CDR3 is 15 amino acids long.